The present T cell receptor beta chain was sequenced within a study of T cells in Graves' hyperthyroidism and ophthalmopathy. Overall study results and limits: Model-based prediction identified ophthalmopathy a median around 6.5 months prior to its onset. Blood held most thyroid clonotypes expanded above 0.001 frequency. A model of 13 V-J features distinguished ophthalmopathy from stable hyperthyroidism.

Details on this clonotype: Antigen specificity is unknown.

What was amplified from RNA transcripts were TCR beta CDR3 regions. The HTBI primer set was used in a first-round RT-PCR of the TCR CDR3. One entry per CDR3 protein, called by TCRdb with MiXCR from the multiplex PCR reads. The sample consists of approximately 590,000 distinct CDR3 sequences, about 43% of them appearing once. The receptor was isolated from a woman aged 18-29 years with Graves' hyperthyroidism. Sequencing used peripheral blood or thyroid tissue (not recorded which).

CDR3 in DNA: TGTGCCAGCAGTGATGGGCAACTCCGGTATAGCAATCAGCCCCAGCATTTT. This gives the protein CASSDGQLRYSNQPQHF. The rearrangement uses TRBV2 and TRBJ1-5; D gene ambiguous. Germline CDR1 is SNHLY and CDR2 is FYNNEI. The CDR3 loop spans 17 amino acids. V was cut by 3 bases and J by 0 bases, with 15 bases left in between.